The 18 T cell receptor beta chains in this list originate from one sample, sequenced in a study of neoadjuvant anti-PD-1 for oral cavity cancer. Clones were sequenced by immunoSEQ multiplex PCR, and TCRdb holds only the in-frame ones, with some missing. The data hold more than 12,000 clones, with 65% to 75% observed a single time. The material was PBMCs, obtained before nivolumab (anti-PD-1) treatment. The source of these receptors is a person between 35 and 79 years old with oral cavity squamous cell carcinoma.

This clone was detected only once. The chain carries TRBV5-1 and TRBJ1-2; D gene unclear. The CDR3 contains 16 residues. Trimming took 0 bases from V and 0 from J, leaving 12 bases between them. Germline CDR1 SGHRS, CDR2 YFSETQ. The CDR3 DNA sequence: TGCGCCAGCAGCTTGGTAACCGTATCCGCTAACTATGGCTACACCTTC. It encodes CASSLVTVSANYGYTF.

This chain links TRBV25-1 with TRBJ2-7; D may be TRBD1 or TRBD2 (6 bases each). The CDR3 is made up of 11 amino acids. With 6 bases removed from V and 11 bases from J, the gap between germline ends came to 14 bases. Looked up from germline, CDR1 is MGHDK and CDR2 is SYGVNS. DNA for the CDR3: TGTGCCAGCAGCCGGGGGCGTCGTGAGTACTTC. Translating it yields CASSRGRREYF.

V usage is TRBV28 and J usage is TRBJ1-3; D is undetermined. Germline loops: CDR1 MDHEN, CDR2 SYDVKM. V lost 2 bases to trimming and J lost 0 bases, with 8 bases between them. The CDR3 spans 15 residues. The CDR3 bases are TGTGCCAGCAGTTTACCGGTGACCTCTGGAAACACCATATATTTT. Encoded protein: CASSLPVTSGNTIYF.

This chain connects TRBV4-1 to TRBJ1-1; no clear D. Germline CDR1 reads MGHRA; CDR2 reads YSYEKL. V gave up 4 bases and J gave up 0 bases, with 9 bases separating them. The CDR3 covers 14 residues. For the CDR3, the DNA is TGCGCCAGCAGCCCCCAGACGGTGAACACTGAAGCTTTCTTT. This encodes CASSPQTVNTEAFF.

This chain joins TRBV19 and TRBJ1-5; D uncertain. This CDR3 has 17 amino acids. With 1 base removed from V and 1 base from J, the gap between germline ends came to 14 bases. CDR1 and CDR2 from the germline V gene are LNHDA and SQIVND (reference sequence). The CDR3: CASSIGAGMRSNQPQHF. DNA for the CDR3: TGTGCCAGTAGTATAGGGGCCGGGATGAGGAGCAATCAGCCCCAGCATTTT.

The chain employs TRBV5-4 and TRBJ2-5, with D perhaps matching TRBD1 or TRBD2 (6 bases each). Germline CDR1 SGHNT, CDR2 YYREEE (reference sequence). The V end was cut by 4 bases, the J end by 2 bases, with 18 bases between. The CDR3 covers 16 residues. The CDR3 reads CASSLRRGVGQETQYF. The CDR3 coding sequence is TGTGCCAGCAGCCTCCGGAGGGGGGTTGGGCAAGAGACCCAGTACTTC. The full variable domain, with the rest looked up from reference TRBV5-4 and TRBJ2-5, is ETGVTQSPTHLIKTRGQQVTLRCSSQSGHNTVSWYQQALGQGPQFIFQYYREEENGRGNFPPRFSGLQFPNYSSELNVNALELDDSALYLCASSLRRGVGQETQYFGPGTRLLVL.

The chain combines TRBV7-3 with TRBJ2-2; 7 nucleotides agree with TRBD2. Germline values: CDR1 SGHTA, CDR2 FQGTGA. The CDR3 consists of 17 residues. J lost 0 bases, V lost 3 bases, and 7 bases had no gene match. In DNA form, the CDR3 reads TGTGCCAGCAGCTTGCTAGCGGTTACCCCGAACACCGGGGAGCTGTTTTTT. It yields the protein CASSLLAVTPNTGELFF.

V is TRBV19 and J is TRBJ1-1, with TRBD1 identical over 8 bases. J gave up 1 base and V 6 bases, and 10 bases lay outside the gene matches. The CDR3 has 16 residues. Germline CDR1 reads LNHDA; CDR2 reads SQIVND (reference sequence). The CDR3 is CASREQGGLANTEAFF. As DNA, the CDR3 is TGTGCCAGTAGGGAACAGGGGGGATTAGCGAACACTGAAGCTTTCTTT.

The V and J genes are TRBV4-1 and TRBJ2-2; 12 bases match TRBD1. With V trimmed by 2 bases and J by 5 bases, 6 bases remained unmatched. CDR3 length: 17 amino acids. In germline, CDR1 is MGHRA, CDR2 YSYEKL. The CDR3 sequence is CASSQKQGQGATGELFF. The DNA for the CDR3 is TGCGCCAGCAGCCAAAAACAGGGACAGGGGGCGACCGGGGAGCTGTTTTTT.

CDR3 residues: CASSPQLQANYGYTF. The CDR3 coding sequence is TGTGCCAGCAGCCCTCAATTGCAAGCTAACTATGGCTACACCTTC. J is TRBJ1-2 and V is TRBV28; D not certain. V was pared by 6 bases and J by 0 bases, with 14 bases between. CDR3 length equals 15 residues. CDR1 and CDR2 from the germline V gene are MDHEN and SYDVKM.

The rearrangement joins TRBV4-1 to TRBJ2-3, with 8 bases fitting TRBD2. CDR1 MGHRA and CDR2 YSYEKL come from the germline V gene. J was trimmed by 2 bases and V by 0 bases; bases with no gene match: 13. CDR3 size: 19 residues. The DNA of the CDR3 is TGCGCCAGCAGCCAAGATAGGGGCGGGGGGCAGACTAACACAGATACGCAGTATTTT. Translating it yields CASSQDRGGGQTNTDTQYF.

This chain connects TRBV15 to TRBJ2-4; D not certain. The CDR3 is made up of 15 amino acids. Trimming removed 4 bases from V and 7 bases from J, with 17 bases in between. Per the germline V gene, CDR1 is LNHNV and CDR2 is YYDKDF (reference sequence). The CDR3, as DNA: TGTGCCACCAGCAACCAAGGGTTGGTTGATAACATTCAGTACTTC. This codes for CATSNQGLVDNIQYF.

This chain uses TRBV5-1 with TRBJ2-7; 8 nucleotides align to TRBD1. Germline CDR1 reads SGHRS; CDR2 reads YFSETQ. The length of the CDR3 is 17 residues. The junction had 10 bases not matched to a gene; V was cut back by 2 bases and J by 0 bases. CDR3 in amino acids: CASSFGTGKTSSYEQYF. CDR3 sequence (DNA): TGCGCCAGCAGCTTCGGGACAGGAAAAACGAGCTCCTACGAGCAGTACTTC.

The chain has TRBV5-1 and TRBJ2-3; 8 bases map to TRBD2. This CDR3 has 15 amino acids. V shed 0 bases, J shed 1 base, and the junction held 1 base outside the gene matches. The germline V gene encodes CDR1 SGHRS and CDR2 YFSETQ. The CDR3 is CASSLAAGGTDTQYF. In DNA, the CDR3 is TGCGCCAGCAGCTTGGCAGCGGGGGGCACAGATACGCAGTATTTT.

The table lists this clone with a few counts. This sequence joins TRBV7-2 and TRBJ1-5; TRBD1 matches 8 bases. Germline values: CDR1 SGHTA, CDR2 FQGNSA. V lost 6 bases to trimming and J lost 4 bases; unmatched junction nucleotides: 5. CDR3 length equals 14 residues. The CDR3 region is CASSPTGGNQPQHF. The CDR3 DNA is TGTGCCAGCAGTCCAACAGGGGGTAATCAGCCCCAGCATTTT.

The chain carries TRBV27 and TRBJ2-2; no firm D call. Germline V lookup: CDR1 MNHEY, CDR2 SMNVEV (reference sequence). CDR3 length: 14 amino acids. The V end was cut by 5 bases, the J end by 4 bases, with 11 bases between. The CDR3 DNA reads as TGTGCCAGCAGTGACTTCTACCGCACCGGGGAGCTGTTTTTT. This gives the protein CASSDFYRTGELFF.

J is TRBJ1-1 and V is TRBV5-1; TRBD1 is a possible D gene (5 bases). From germline, CDR1 is SGHRS and CDR2 YFSETQ. The V end lost 0 bases, the J end lost 4 bases, and 16 bases lay between the germline ends. CDR3 length: 16 amino acids. The CDR3: CASSLANSGGGTEAFF. The CDR3 nucleotides read TGCGCCAGCAGCTTGGCCAACTCCGGGGGTGGCACTGAAGCTTTCTTT.

The V call is TRBV29-1, the J call TRBJ2-1, with 9 bases that match TRBD2. The V and J ends lost 2 bases and 7 bases, in that order; junction bases with no gene match: 12. The germline gives CDR1 SQVTM, CDR2 ANQGSEA. The CDR3 runs to 16 residues. In DNA form, the CDR3 reads TGCAGCGTTGAAAGTGTGGCGGGAGGGCGTGATAATGAGCAGTTCTTC. Protein: CSVESVAGGRDNEQFF.